A single sample is the source of the 31 T cell receptor beta chains below, sequenced in a study of cytomegalovirus exposure and HLA in healthy donors. Primers for the PCR totalled 60 Vbeta and 13 Jbeta. Produced via immunoSEQ multiplex PCR; TCRdb's table is partial and in-frame only. The table lists around 60,000 clones, about 65% of them singletons. The specimen sequenced was PBMCs. The receptors derive from a man aged 50 or older in good health and CMV-seropositive.

The chain recombines TRBV7-2 with TRBJ1-1, with D possibly matching TRBD1 (5 bases). There are 14 residues in the CDR3. V lost 6 bases, J lost 4 bases, and 15 bases lay in between. Looked up from germline, CDR1 is SGHTA and CDR2 is FQGNSA. CDR3 residues: CASSSTVSSTEAFF. DNA for the CDR3: TGTGCCAGCAGTTCGACAGTTTCGTCCACTGAAGCTTTCTTT.

This sequence joins TRBV6-1 and TRBJ2-7; 13 positions agree with TRBD2. The CDR3 runs 18 residues. V dropped 4 bases and J dropped 1; count of bases not matched to a gene: 10. CDR1 is MNHNS and CDR2 is SASEGT in the germline V gene. The chain's CDR3 is CASSAGTSGIGFSYEQYF. CDR3 DNA: TGTGCCAGCAGTGCCGGGACTAGCGGGATCGGATTTTCCTACGAGCAGTACTTC.

This clone was seen a handful of times. The genes are TRBV9 and TRBJ1-1; D is undetermined. The V gene lost 4 bases and the J gene lost 1 base, with 8 bases spanning the gap. This CDR3 spans 13 amino acids. In germline, CDR1 is SGDLS, CDR2 YYNGEE. The CDR3 spells CASSFSTNTEAFF. In nucleotides, the CDR3 is TGTGCCAGCAGCTTCAGTACGAACACTGAAGCTTTCTTT.

This clone was observed a few times. The chain joins TRBV7-9 to TRBJ1-2, with D possibly being TRBD1 (5 bases). CDR3 length: 15 amino acids. Trimming left V 3 bases short and J 2 bases short, with 13 bases between. CDR1 SEHNR and CDR2 FQNEAQ come from the germline V gene (reference sequence). For the CDR3, the DNA is TGTGCCAGCAGCTTGGGAGGGGCGCGGAACTATGGCTACACCTTC. Its protein is CASSLGGARNYGYTF.

The gene calls are TRBV5-1 and TRBJ2-5; D possibly corresponds to TRBD2 (6 bases). The germline V gene encodes CDR1 SGHRS and CDR2 YFSETQ. This CDR3 has 14 residues. Trimming cost V 3 bases and J 1 base, with 10 bases left between them. CDR3 sequence (DNA): TGCGCCAGCAGCTGGGGACTCCGCCAAGAGACCCAGTACTTC. Translating it yields CASSWGLRQETQYF.

The rearrangement links TRBV18 to TRBJ2-5; TRBD1 agrees at 10 bases. The DNA end is a closer match to TRBJ2-7, so the J assignment may be wrong. Germline CDR1 KGHSH, CDR2 LQKENI. The CDR3 is 16 residues long. CDR3 DNA sequence: TGTGCCAGCTCACCAAGTAGGACAGGGGGTGTCTACGAGCAGTACTTC. Amino acid sequence: CASSPSRTGGVYEQYF.

This sequence joins TRBV6-6 and TRBJ1-1, with TRBD1 matching 7 bases. The J segment lost 4 bases and the V segment lost 6 bases, leaving 5 bases of the junction unmatched. The CDR3 has 13 amino acids. Looked up from germline, CDR1 is MNHNY and CDR2 is SVGAGI (reference sequence). The CDR3 DNA follows: TGTGCCAGCAGGTGGCAGGGGGGCACTGAAGCTTTCTTT. Residues: CASRWQGGTEAFF.

This chain joins TRBV7-9 and TRBJ2-7, with D possibly TRBD1 on 6 matching bases. Germline CDR1 reads SEHNR; CDR2 reads FQNEAQ (reference sequence). Trimming shortened V by 1 base and J by 6 bases, and 13 bases separated the two germline ends. The CDR3 contains 14 residues. CDR3 DNA: TGTGCCAGCAGCTTAGGATCAGGGGTCGGCGAGCAGTACTTC. Translation gives CASSLGSGVGEQYF.

This clone was seen a few times. The V and J genes are TRBV19 and TRBJ2-1; 9 nucleotides match TRBD2. Germline assignment: CDR1 LNHDA and CDR2 SQIVND (reference sequence). The V segment lost 5 bases and the J segment 3 bases; nucleotides outside the gene matches: 5. The CDR3 length is 15 residues. CDR3 region: CASSSFSGGYNEQFF. For the CDR3, the DNA is TGTGCCAGTAGTTCATTTAGCGGGGGCTACAATGAGCAGTTCTTC.

The chain carries TRBV10-1 and TRBJ2-7, with 9 bases aligning to TRBD1. The CDR3 is 15 amino acids. The V and J ends lost 3 bases and 0 bases, in that order; junction bases with no gene match: 3. Germline V gene lookup returns CDR1 WNHNN and CDR2 SYGVQD (reference sequence). The CDR3 nucleotides are TGCGCCAGCAGTGACCGGACAGGGGCCTCCTACGAGCAGTACTTC. Translation gives CASSDRTGASYEQYF.

The rearrangement links TRBV27 to TRBJ1-1; no firm D call. Germline V gives CDR1 MNHEY, CDR2 SMNVEV (reference sequence). V was pared by 5 bases and J by 2 bases, with 18 bases between. The CDR3 has 16 amino acids. The CDR3 reads CASSPRVSGYNTEAFF. CDR3 nucleotides: TGTGCCAGCAGTCCACGAGTTTCCGGGTATAACACTGAAGCTTTCTTT.

The rearrangement uses TRBV9 and TRBJ2-2; 7 nucleotides line up with TRBD1. Germline trimming cut 1 base from V and 2 bases from J; bases unmatched to any gene: 8. CDR3 length: 17 residues. Looked up from germline, CDR1 is SGDLS and CDR2 is YYNGEE. Here the CDR3 reads CASSVPRDSSNTGELFF. CDR3 nucleotides: TGTGCCAGCAGCGTACCCAGGGACAGTTCCAACACCGGGGAGCTGTTTTTT. The complete variable domain, with remaining parts taken from reference TRBV9 and TRBJ2-2, reads DSGVTQTPKHLITATGQRVTLRCSPRSGDLSVYWYQQSLDQGLQFLIQYYNGEERAKGNILERFSAQQFPDLHSELNLSSLELGDSALYFCASSVPRDSSNTGELFFGEGSRLTVL.

Only one count was recorded for this clone. This CDR3 reads CSVEGASGTGQWGAKNIQYF. The CDR3 nucleotides read TGCAGCGTTGAAGGGGCATCAGGGACAGGCCAATGGGGAGCCAAAAACATTCAGTACTTC. V usage is TRBV29-1 and J usage is TRBJ2-4; 8 bases agree with TRBD1. Per the germline V gene, CDR1 is SQVTM and CDR2 is ANQGSEA. V lost 1 base, J lost 0 bases, and 17 bases stayed unmatched. The CDR3 has 20 residues.

V usage is TRBV27 and J usage is TRBJ2-7; 9 bases line up with TRBD1. V lost 8 bases, J lost 1 base, and 9 bases stayed unmatched. This CDR3 spans 15 amino acids. Germline lookup yields CDR1 MNHEY and CDR2 SMNVEV (reference sequence). The CDR3 loop is CASGTTGGKSYEQYF. In DNA form, the CDR3 reads TGTGCCAGCGGAACGACAGGGGGGAAATCCTACGAGCAGTACTTC.

The gene calls are TRBV27 and TRBJ2-5, with TRBD1 matching over 9 bases. Judging by the DNA end, TRBJ2-7 fits better; the J call may be wrong. The V gene's germline CDR1 is MNHEY and CDR2 SMNVEV (reference sequence). The CDR3 contains 12 residues. CDR3: CASWDRAYEQYF. In DNA form, the CDR3 reads TGTGCCAGCTGGGACAGGGCCTACGAGCAGTACTTC.

The rearrangement uses TRBV5-1 and TRBJ2-1; 11 nucleotides match TRBD2. V was clipped by 1 base and J by 2 bases; unmatched bases: 2. The CDR3 totals 16 residues. Germline CDR1 SGHRS, CDR2 YFSETQ. Written as DNA, the CDR3 is TGCGCCAGCAGCTTGATTAGCGGGAGGGCCTACAATGAGCAGTTCTTC. Translation: CASSLISGRAYNEQFF.

This clone came up a few times. V is TRBV18 and J is TRBJ1-1; 10 nucleotides match TRBD1. Germline V gene sequence: CDR1 KGHSH, CDR2 LQKENI. The ends lost 3 bases at V and 3 bases at J; junction bases unmatched: 13. The CDR3 sequence is 18 residues long. This CDR3 reads CASSPTGTGVHDDTEAFF. The CDR3 DNA reads as TGTGCCAGCTCACCTACCGGGACAGGGGTTCACGATGACACTGAAGCTTTCTTT.

This sequence joins TRBV18 and TRBJ1-4; weak D call: TRBD1 (6 bases). The CDR3 totals 14 residues. V lost 3 bases, J lost 4 bases, and 9 bases lay in between. The germline CDR1 and CDR2 sequences are KGHSH and LQKENI. CDR3 amino acids: CASSPGQINEKLFF. The DNA of the CDR3 is TGTGCCAGCTCACCCGGACAGATTAATGAAAAACTGTTTTTT.

The chain has TRBV11-2 and TRBJ2-3; D possibly corresponds to TRBD1 (5 bases). V lost 6 bases to trimming and J lost 6 bases, with 13 bases between them. This CDR3 comprises 13 residues. Germline V CDR1 and CDR2: SGHAT, FQNNGV. This CDR3 reads CASSPGNKDTQYF. The CDR3 DNA reads TGTGCCAGCAGTCCAGGGAATAAGGATACGCAGTATTTT.

V gene TRBV10-3 combines with J gene TRBJ2-7; D perhaps matches TRBD2 (5 bases). Trimming removed 4 bases from V and 2 bases from J, with 12 bases in between. CDR3 size: 14 residues. From germline, CDR1 is ENHRY and CDR2 SYGVKD. The CDR3 bases are TGTGCCATCAGTGCAACCTCCGGGACCTACGAGCAGTACTTC. The encoded protein is CAISATSGTYEQYF.

The V call is TRBV7-9, the J call TRBJ1-2; the match to TRBD1 covers 10 bases. The germline CDR1 and CDR2 sequences are SEHNR and FQNEAQ (reference sequence). V trimming: 1 base; J trimming: 8 bases; junction bases outside the gene matches: 4. This CDR3 region has 14 residues. The CDR3 nucleotides are TGTGCCAGCAGCTTAGGGGGGACAGGGGACGGCTACACCTTC. It specifies CASSLGGTGDGYTF.

The V and J genes are TRBV5-1 and TRBJ1-1; D perhaps matches TRBD1 (6 bases). There are 13 residues in the CDR3. Trimming removed 3 bases at V and 6 bases at J, with 12 bases between. Germline values: CDR1 SGHRS, CDR2 YFSETQ. This chain's CDR3 is CASSWGGHPEAFF. The CDR3 nucleotides read TGCGCCAGCAGCTGGGGGGGACACCCTGAAGCTTTCTTT.

The chain links TRBV9 to TRBJ1-4, with 9 bases matching TRBD1. The germline V gene encodes CDR1 SGDLS and CDR2 YYNGEE. The V gene end was trimmed by 3 bases and the J gene end by 8 bases; junction bases not matched to a gene: 5. The CDR3 consists of 14 residues. Here the CDR3 DNA reads TGTGCCAGCAGCGAACAGGGGGCCCGAGAAAAACTGTTTTTT. Translation: CASSEQGAREKLFF.

The rearrangement joins TRBV19 to TRBJ2-4; D remains ambiguous. There are 11 residues in the CDR3. The germline V gene encodes CDR1 LNHDA and CDR2 SQIVND (reference sequence). Trimming stripped 6 bases from V and 8 bases from J, with 8 bases between. CDR3 coding DNA: TGTGCCAGTAGCTACCTCCACATTCAGTACTTC. Amino acid sequence: CASSYLHIQYF.

The CDR3 nucleotides read TGTGCCAGCTTTCCGCAGGGCACAGATACGCAGTATTTT. It codes for CASFPQGTDTQYF. This sequence joins TRBV2 and TRBJ2-3; D ambiguous. Trimming took 8 bases from V and 1 from J, leaving 10 bases between them. From germline, CDR1 is SNHLY and CDR2 FYNNEI. The CDR3 runs to 13 residues. The full variable domain, with the rest looked up from reference TRBV2 and TRBJ2-3, is EPEVTQTPSHQVTQMGQEVILRCVPISNHLYFYWYRQILGQKVEFLVSFYNNEISEKSEIFDDQFSVERPDGSNFTLKIRSTKLEDSAMYFCASFPQGTDTQYFGPGTRLTVL.

This sequence joins TRBV5-1 and TRBJ2-7, with 9 bases matching TRBD2. Trimming removed 5 bases from V and 0 bases from J; junction bases left unmatched: 12. Germline CDR1 SGHRS, CDR2 YFSETQ. CDR3 length: 17 amino acids. CDR3 region: CASSRLSGSSSSYEQYF. In nucleotides, the CDR3 is TGCGCCAGCAGTCGGCTTAGCGGGAGTAGTAGCTCCTACGAGCAGTACTTC.

This clone has only a few counts. Likely a read error: the CDR3 ends without its conserved phenylalanine or tryptophan. V gene TRBV19 combines with J gene TRBJ2-6, with TRBD1 matching 11 bases. The CDR3 totals 19 residues. V shed 4 bases and J 2 bases; nucleotides not matched to a gene: 10. CDR1 is LNHDA, CDR2 SQIVND, per germline (reference sequence). The CDR3 coding sequence is TGTGCCAGTAGTACTAAGGGACAGGGGGTTTTAGCTGGGGCCAACGTCCTGACTGTC. Its protein product is CASSTKGQGVLAGANVLTV.

This clone was seen a single time. The rearrangement joins TRBV7-9 to TRBJ1-3; 9 positions agree with TRBD1. V dropped 4 bases and J dropped 6; count of bases not matched to a gene: 7. The CDR3 consists of 15 residues. CDR1 and CDR2 from the germline V gene are SEHNR and FQNEAQ (reference sequence). The CDR3 protein is CASSSYRGRLNTIYF. The CDR3 bases are TGTGCCAGCAGCTCCTACAGGGGGCGTTTAAACACCATATATTTT.

This clone was picked up one time. This chain links TRBV30 with TRBJ1-5; tentatively, D is TRBD1 (5 bases). V was trimmed by 3 bases and J by 4 bases, leaving 16 bases between them. The CDR3 covers 15 residues. Germline lookup yields CDR1 GTSNPN and CDR2 SVGIG (reference sequence). The CDR3 DNA reads as TGTGCCTGGAGCCAGGGATGGGTAGAAAATCAGCCCCAGCATTTT. Protein product: CAWSQGWVENQPQHF.

Concerning this clone itself: This CDR3 fails to terminate in the conserved phenylalanine or tryptophan, so it likely reflects a read error. This specimen includes other DNA sequences encoding the same CDR3. V and J are TRBV16 and TRBJ1-5; 7 bases are a match to TRBD1. CDR3 size: 15 residues. Germline V CDR1 and CDR2: KGHSY, FQNENV. The CDR3 spells CASSPVPLRGQPQHC. The CDR3 DNA reads TGTGCCAGCAGCCCGGTCCCCTTGAGGGGACAGCCTCAGCATTGT.

This chain uses TRBV14 with TRBJ2-2; 11 nucleotides agree with TRBD2. CDR3 size: 16 residues. In germline, CDR1 is SGHDN, CDR2 FVKESK. V shed 1 base, J shed 4 bases, and the junction held 2 bases outside the gene matches. The CDR3 reads CASSQGLAGITGELFF. In nucleotides, the CDR3 is TGTGCCAGCAGCCAAGGACTAGCGGGAATCACCGGGGAGCTGTTTTTT. The entire variable domain, with the rest obtained from reference TRBV14 and TRBJ2-2, is as follows: EAGVTQFPSHSVIEKGQTVTLRCDPISGHDNLYWYRRVMGKEIKFLLHFVKESKQDESGMPNNRFLAERTGGTYSTLKVQPAELEDSGVYFCASSQGLAGITGELFFGEGSRLTVL.